This T cell receptor beta chain was sequenced in a study of blood T cell repertoires in COVID-19. V trimming: 2 bases; J trimming: 7 bases; junction bases outside the gene matches: 16. CDR1 is SEHNR, CDR2 FQNEAQ, per germline (reference sequence). This CDR3 region has 19 residues. This clone was counted once. This table comes from immunoSEQ multiplex PCR, and its TCRdb copy is limited to in-frame clones, with some not included. Of around 170,000 clones listed, roughly 90% are singletons. This clonotype originated in a woman aged 45-60 years who had recovered from COVID-19. The source material was PBMCs or T cells enriched from blood (not recorded which). This chain links TRBV7-9 with TRBJ2-1; the match to TRBD2 covers 11 bases. CDR3 nucleotides: TGTGCCAGCAGCTTAAGTGTCGTTAGCGGGAGGGCCGCGGGGAATGAGCAGTTCTTC. Protein sequence: CASSLSVVSGRAAGNEQFF.